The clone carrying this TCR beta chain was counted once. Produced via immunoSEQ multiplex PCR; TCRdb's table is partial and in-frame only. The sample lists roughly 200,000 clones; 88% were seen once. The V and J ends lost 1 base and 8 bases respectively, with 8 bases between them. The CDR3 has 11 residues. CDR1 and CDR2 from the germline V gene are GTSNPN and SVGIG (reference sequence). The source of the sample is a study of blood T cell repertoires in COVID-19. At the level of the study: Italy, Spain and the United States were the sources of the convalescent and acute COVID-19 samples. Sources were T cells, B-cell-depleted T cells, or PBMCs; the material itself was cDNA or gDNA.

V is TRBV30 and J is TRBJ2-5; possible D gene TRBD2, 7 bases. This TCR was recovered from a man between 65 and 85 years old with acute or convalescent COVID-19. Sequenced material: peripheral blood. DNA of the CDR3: TGTGCCTGGAGTGGCGGGGGCACCCAGTACTTC. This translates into CAWSGGGTQYF.